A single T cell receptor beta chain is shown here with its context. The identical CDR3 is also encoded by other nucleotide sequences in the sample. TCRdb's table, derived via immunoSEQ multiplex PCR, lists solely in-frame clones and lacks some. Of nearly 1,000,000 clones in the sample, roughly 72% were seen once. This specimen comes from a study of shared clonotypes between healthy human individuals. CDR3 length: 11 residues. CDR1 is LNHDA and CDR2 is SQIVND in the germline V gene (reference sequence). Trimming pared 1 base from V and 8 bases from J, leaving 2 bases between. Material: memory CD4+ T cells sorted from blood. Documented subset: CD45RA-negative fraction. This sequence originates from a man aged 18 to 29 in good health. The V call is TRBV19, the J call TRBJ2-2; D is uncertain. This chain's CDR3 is CASSIGGELFF. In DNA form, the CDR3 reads TGTGCCAGTAGTATAGGTGGGGAGCTGTTTTTT.